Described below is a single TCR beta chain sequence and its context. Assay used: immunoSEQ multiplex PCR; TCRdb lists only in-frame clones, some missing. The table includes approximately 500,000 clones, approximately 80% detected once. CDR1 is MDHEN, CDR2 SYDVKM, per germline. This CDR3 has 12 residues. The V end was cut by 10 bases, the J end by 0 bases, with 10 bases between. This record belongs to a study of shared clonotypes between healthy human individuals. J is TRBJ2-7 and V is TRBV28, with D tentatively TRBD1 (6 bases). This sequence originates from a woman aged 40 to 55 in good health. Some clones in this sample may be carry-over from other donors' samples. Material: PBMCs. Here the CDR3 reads CAIRQASYEQYF. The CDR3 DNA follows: TGTGCCATCCGACAGGCCTCCTACGAGCAGTACTTC.